The subject of this entry is one TCR beta chain. Its antigen is unknown. Template switching supplied a universal primer site; unique molecular identifiers were carried on the cDNA. TCRdb processed the 5' RACE reads anew with MiXCR; each CDR3 protein has one entry. The sample has hundreds of thousands of distinct CDR3 sequences; 9% to 15% are singletons. These data come from a study of identical twins. In germline, CDR1 is MRHNA, CDR2 SNTAGT. V lost 3 bases to trimming and J lost 2 bases, with 9 bases between them. The CDR3 loop spans 14 amino acids. The study's findings and limits: Conclusions came from cross-sectional statistical analysis, not from following the same donors. Zero-insertion analyses were open to partial confounding by invariant MAIT and iNKT cells. Reduced insertions were recorded for abundant cord blood beta clonotypes, with no such pattern in memory repertoires.

These sequences were also reported in another study, on yellow fever vaccine responses in identical twins.

Sample: CD8+ T cells sorted from blood. The chain couples TRBV6-4 to TRBJ2-3; D might be TRBD1 or TRBD2, each matching 5 bases. This TCR came from a woman aged 18-29 years in good health. CDR3: CASSEGDATDTQYF. Written as DNA, the CDR3 is TGTGCCAGCAGTGAGGGGGACGCCACAGATACGCAGTATTTT.